This T cell receptor (beta chain) was captured in a study of blood T cell repertoires in COVID-19. Study in general: Nucleic acid was either cDNA or gDNA, and it came from T cells, B-cell-depleted T cells, or PBMCs.

Profiling relied on immunoSEQ multiplex PCR, and the TCRdb table lists in-frame clones only, not all of them. The data show 17,000 or so clones, about 80% seen once. About this clone: Germline is not matched at one junction end, which may reflect a read error.

The sample comprised peripheral blood. The origin of this receptor is a man aged 55-75 years with active or convalescent COVID-19.

CDR3 loop: CASSYLLAGGPKIF. CDR3 bases: TGTGCCAGCAGCTATTTACTAGCGGGGGGCCCAAAGATCTTC. This chain joins TRBV11-2 and TRBJ2-1, with 12 bases matching TRBD2. This CDR3 has 14 residues. Germline CDR1 reads SGHAT; CDR2 reads FQNNGV.